The source of this T cell receptor beta chain is a study of T cells in Graves' hyperthyroidism and ophthalmopathy. Template material for amplifying TCR beta CDR3 regions consisted of RNA transcripts. The HTBI primer set was used in a first-round RT-PCR of the TCR CDR3. MiXCR was run by TCRdb on the multiplex PCR reads, yielding one entry per CDR3 protein. The sample carries about 340,000 distinct CDR3 sequences, 18% recorded once. Judged by abundance, this clonotype is medium-sized. CDR1 is SGHAT and CDR2 is FQNNGV in the germline V gene. This CDR3 is 15 amino acids long. V was cut by 5 bases and J by 0 bases, with 12 bases left in between.

The chain uses TRBV11-2 and TRBJ2-3; tentative D call: TRBD2 (5 bases). Sequenced: blood. This TCR was sampled from a woman aged 45-59 years with Graves' hyperthyroidism. The CDR3 region is CASSGRTWSTDTQYF. CDR3 in DNA: TGTGCCAGCAGCGGACGGACTTGGAGCACAGATACGCAGTATTTT.